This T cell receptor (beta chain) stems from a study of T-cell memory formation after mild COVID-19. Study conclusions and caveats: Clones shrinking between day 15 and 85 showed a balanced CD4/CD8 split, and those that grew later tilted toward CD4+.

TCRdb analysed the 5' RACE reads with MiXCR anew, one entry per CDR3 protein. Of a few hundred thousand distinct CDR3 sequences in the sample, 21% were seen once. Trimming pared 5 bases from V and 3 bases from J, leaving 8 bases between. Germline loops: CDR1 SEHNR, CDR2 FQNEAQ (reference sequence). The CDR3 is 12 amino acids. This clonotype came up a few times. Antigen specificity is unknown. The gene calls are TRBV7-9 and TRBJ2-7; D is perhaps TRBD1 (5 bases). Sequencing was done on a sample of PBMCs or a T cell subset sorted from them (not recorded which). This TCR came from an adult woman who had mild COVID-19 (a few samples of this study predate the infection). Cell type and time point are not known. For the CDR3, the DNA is TGTGCCAGCAGCCAGGACAACTACGAGCAGTACTTC. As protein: CASSQDNYEQYF.